This T cell receptor beta chain originates from a study of cytomegalovirus exposure and HLA in healthy donors. The PCR was carried out with 60 Vbeta primers and 13 Jbeta primers. Sequenced by immunoSEQ multiplex PCR; TCRdb stores in-frame clones only, minus some. The repertoire holds 110,000 or so clones, with about 86% as singletons. Trimming stripped 1 base from V and 4 bases from J, with 11 bases between. The CDR3 length is 14 residues. Germline CDR1 is SGHRS and CDR2 is YFSETQ. The sample taken for sequencing was PBMCs. This clonotype originated in a woman in her thirties or forties in good health and CMV-seronegative. The chain combines TRBV5-1 with TRBJ1-1, with TRBD1 as a possible D gene (5 bases). The CDR3 DNA reads as TGCGCCAGCAGCTTGCAGGCCCAGGGCACTGAAGCTTTCTTT. It codes for CASSLQAQGTEAFF. The entire variable domain, with the rest obtained from reference TRBV5-1 and TRBJ1-1, is as follows: KAGVTQTPRYLIKTRGQQVTLSCSPISGHRSVSWYQQTPGQGLQFLFEYFSETQRNKGNFPGRFSGRQFSNSRSEMNVSTLELGDSALYLCASSLQAQGTEAFFGQGTRLTVV.